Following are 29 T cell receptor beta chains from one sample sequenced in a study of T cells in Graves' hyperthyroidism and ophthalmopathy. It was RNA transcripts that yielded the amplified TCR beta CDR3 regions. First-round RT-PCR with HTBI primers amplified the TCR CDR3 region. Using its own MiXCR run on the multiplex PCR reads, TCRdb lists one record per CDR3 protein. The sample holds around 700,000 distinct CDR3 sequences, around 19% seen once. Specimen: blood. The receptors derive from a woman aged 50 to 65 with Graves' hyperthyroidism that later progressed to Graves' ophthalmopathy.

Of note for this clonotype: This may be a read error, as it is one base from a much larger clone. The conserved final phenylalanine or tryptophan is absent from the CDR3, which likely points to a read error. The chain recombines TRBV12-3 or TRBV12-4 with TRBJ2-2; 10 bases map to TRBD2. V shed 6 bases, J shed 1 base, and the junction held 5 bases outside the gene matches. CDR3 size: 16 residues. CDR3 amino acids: CASSLIAGGNTGELFS. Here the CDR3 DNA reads TGTGCCAGCAGCCTAATAGCGGGGGGGAACACCGGGGAGCTGTTTTCT.

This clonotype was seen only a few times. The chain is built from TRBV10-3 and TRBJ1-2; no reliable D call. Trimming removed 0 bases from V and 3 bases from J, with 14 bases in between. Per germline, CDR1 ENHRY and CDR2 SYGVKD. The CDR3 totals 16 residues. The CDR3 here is CAISESTLASYYGYTF. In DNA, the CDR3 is TGTGCCATCAGTGAGTCGACGTTAGCGAGCTACTATGGCTACACCTTC.

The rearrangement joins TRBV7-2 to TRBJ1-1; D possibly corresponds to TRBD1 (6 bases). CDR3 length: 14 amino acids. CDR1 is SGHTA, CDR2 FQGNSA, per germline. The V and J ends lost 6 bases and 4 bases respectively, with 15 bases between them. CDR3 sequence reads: CASREGQPVTEAFF. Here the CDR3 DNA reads TGTGCCAGCAGGGAAGGACAGCCCGTCACTGAAGCTTTCTTT.

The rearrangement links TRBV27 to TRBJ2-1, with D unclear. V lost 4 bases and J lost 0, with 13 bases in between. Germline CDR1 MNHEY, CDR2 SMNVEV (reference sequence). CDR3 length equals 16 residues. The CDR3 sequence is CASSSDLALSYNEQFF. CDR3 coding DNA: TGTGCCAGCAGTTCAGACCTGGCCCTCTCCTACAATGAGCAGTTCTTC.

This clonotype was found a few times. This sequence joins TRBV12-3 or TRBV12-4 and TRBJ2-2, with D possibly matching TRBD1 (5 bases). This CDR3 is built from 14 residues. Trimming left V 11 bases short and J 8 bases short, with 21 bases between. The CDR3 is CALRPHRSRGELFF. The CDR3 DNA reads TGTGCCCTAAGACCCCACAGGTCCCGGGGGGAGCTGTTTTTT.

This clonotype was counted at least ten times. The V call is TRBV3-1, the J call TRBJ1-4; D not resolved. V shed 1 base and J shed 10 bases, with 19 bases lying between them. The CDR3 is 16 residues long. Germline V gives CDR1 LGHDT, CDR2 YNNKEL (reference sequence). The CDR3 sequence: CASSQVSGGLHSKLFF. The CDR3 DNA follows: TGTGCCAGCAGCCAAGTCTCGGGAGGACTGCATTCAAAACTGTTTTTT.

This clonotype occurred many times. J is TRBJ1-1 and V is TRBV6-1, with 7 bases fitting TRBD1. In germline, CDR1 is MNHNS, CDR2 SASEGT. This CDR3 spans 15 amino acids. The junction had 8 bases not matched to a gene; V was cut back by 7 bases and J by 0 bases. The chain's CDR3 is CASNPVQGLNTEAFF. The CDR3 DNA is TGTGCCAGCAACCCCGTACAGGGGCTGAACACTGAAGCTTTCTTT.

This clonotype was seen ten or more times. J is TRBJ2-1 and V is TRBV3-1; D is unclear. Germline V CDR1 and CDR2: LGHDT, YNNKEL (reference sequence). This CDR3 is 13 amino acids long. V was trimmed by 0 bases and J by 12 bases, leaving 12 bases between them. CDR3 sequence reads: CASSQDEEAPQFF. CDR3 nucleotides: TGTGCCAGCAGCCAAGATGAAGAGGCGCCGCAGTTCTTC.

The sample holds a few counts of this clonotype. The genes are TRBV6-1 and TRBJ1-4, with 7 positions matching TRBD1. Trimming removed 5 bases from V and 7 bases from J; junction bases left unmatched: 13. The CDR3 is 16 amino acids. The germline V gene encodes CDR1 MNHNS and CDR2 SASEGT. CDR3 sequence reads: CASSPTRTGGSEKLFF. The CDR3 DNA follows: TGTGCCAGCAGTCCGACACGGACAGGAGGAAGTGAAAAACTGTTTTTT.

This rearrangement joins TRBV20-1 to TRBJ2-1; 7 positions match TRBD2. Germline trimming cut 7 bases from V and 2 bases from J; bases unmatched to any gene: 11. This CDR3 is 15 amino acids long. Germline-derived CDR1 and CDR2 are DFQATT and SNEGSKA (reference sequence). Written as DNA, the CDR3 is TGCAGTGTCACCTGGGAGGGGTCCACCTACAATGAGCAGTTCTTC. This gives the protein CSVTWEGSTYNEQFF.

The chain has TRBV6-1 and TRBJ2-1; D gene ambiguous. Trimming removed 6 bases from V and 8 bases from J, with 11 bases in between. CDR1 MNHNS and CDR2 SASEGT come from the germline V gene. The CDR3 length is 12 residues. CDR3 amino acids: CASSEAPHEQFF. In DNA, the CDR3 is TGTGCCAGCAGCGAGGCCCCTCATGAGCAGTTCTTC.

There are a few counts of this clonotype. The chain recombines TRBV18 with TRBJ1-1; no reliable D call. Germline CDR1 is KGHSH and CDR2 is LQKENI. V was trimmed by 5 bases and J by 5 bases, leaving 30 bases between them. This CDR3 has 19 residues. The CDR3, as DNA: TGTGCCAGCTCAATCTTCTGGGCCAAGTCGATATATAAAGTGACTGAAGCTTTCTTT. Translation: CASSIFWAKSIYKVTEAFF. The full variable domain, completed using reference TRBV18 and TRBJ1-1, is NAGVMQNPRHLVRRRGQEARLRCSPMKGHSHVYWYRQLPEEGLKFMVYLQKENIIDESGMPKERFSAEFPKEGPSILRIQQVVRGDSAAYFCASSIFWAKSIYKVTEAFFGQGTRLTVV.

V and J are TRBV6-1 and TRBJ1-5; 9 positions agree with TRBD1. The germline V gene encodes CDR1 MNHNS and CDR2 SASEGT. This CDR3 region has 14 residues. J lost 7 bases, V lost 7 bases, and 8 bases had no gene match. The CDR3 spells CASIPGDRVQPQHF. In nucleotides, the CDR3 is TGTGCCAGCATACCCGGGGACAGGGTCCAGCCCCAGCATTTT.

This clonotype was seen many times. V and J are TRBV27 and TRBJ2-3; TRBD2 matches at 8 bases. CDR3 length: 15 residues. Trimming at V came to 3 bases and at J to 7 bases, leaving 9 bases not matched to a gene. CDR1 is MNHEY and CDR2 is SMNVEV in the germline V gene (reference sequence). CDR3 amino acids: CASSLEAGDFNTQYF. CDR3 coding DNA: TGTGCCAGCAGTTTGGAAGCGGGGGATTTCAATACGCAGTATTTT.

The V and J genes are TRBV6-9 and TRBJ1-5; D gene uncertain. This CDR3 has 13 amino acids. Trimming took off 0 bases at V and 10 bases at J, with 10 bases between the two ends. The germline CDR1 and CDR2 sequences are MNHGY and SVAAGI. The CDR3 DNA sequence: TGTGCCAGCAGTTATTCGGAATCGGGCCCCCAGCATTTT. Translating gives CASSYSESGPQHF.

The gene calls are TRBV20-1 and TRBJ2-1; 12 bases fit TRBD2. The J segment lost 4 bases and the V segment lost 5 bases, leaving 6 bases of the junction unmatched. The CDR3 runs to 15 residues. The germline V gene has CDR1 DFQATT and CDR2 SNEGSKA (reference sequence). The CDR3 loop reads CSAGRTSGEYNEQFF. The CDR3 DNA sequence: TGCAGTGCTGGGAGGACTAGCGGGGAATACAATGAGCAGTTCTTC.

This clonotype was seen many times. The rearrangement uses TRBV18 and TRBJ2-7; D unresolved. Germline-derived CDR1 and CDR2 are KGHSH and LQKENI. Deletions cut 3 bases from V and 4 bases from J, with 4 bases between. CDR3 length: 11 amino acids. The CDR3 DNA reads TGTGCCAGCTCACCTAGGTACGAGCAGTACTTC. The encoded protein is CASSPRYEQYF. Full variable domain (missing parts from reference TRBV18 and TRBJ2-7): NAGVMQNPRHLVRRRGQEARLRCSPMKGHSHVYWYRQLPEEGLKFMVYLQKENIIDESGMPKERFSAEFPKEGPSILRIQQVVRGDSAAYFCASSPRYEQYFGPGTRLTVT.

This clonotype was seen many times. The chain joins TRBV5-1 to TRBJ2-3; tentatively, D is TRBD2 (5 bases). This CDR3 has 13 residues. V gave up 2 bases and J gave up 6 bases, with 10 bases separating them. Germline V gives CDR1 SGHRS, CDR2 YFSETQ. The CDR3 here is CASSLGGFDTQYF. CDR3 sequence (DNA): TGCGCCAGCAGCTTAGGAGGTTTTGATACGCAGTATTTT.

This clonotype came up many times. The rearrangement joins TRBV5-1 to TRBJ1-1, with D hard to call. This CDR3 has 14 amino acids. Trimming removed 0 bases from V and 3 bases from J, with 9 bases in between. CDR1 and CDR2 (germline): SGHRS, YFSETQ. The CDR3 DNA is TGCGCCAGCAGCTTGGGCCAGAGCTACACTGAAGCTTTCTTT. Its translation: CASSLGQSYTEAFF.

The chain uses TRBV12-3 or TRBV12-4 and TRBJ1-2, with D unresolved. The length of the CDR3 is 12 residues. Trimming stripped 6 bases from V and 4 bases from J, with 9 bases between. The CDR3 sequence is CASRTQSYGYTF. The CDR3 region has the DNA TGTGCCAGCAGAACACAGAGCTATGGCTACACCTTC.

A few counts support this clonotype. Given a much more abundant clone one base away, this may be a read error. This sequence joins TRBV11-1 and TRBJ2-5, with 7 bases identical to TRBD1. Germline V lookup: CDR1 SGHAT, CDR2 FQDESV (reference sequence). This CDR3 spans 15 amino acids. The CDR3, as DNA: TGTGCCAGCAGCCTAAGACAGGGTTCACAAGGGACCCAGTACTTC. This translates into CASSLRQGSQGTQYF.

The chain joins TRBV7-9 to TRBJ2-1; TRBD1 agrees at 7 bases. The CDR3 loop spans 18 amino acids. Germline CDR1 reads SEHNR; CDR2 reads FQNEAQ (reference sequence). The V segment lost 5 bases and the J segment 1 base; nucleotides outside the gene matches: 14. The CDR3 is CASSTEGRRGSSYNEQFF. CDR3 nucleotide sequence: TGTGCCAGCAGCACAGAGGGCCGCAGGGGGTCATCCTACAATGAGCAGTTCTTC.

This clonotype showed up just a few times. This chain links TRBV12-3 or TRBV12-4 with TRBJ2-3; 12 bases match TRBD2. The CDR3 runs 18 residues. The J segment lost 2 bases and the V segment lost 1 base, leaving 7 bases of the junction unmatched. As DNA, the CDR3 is TGTGCCAGCAGTTTAGGTCTAGCGGGGGGGCCCCTCACAGATACGCAGTATTTT. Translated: CASSLGLAGGPLTDTQYF.

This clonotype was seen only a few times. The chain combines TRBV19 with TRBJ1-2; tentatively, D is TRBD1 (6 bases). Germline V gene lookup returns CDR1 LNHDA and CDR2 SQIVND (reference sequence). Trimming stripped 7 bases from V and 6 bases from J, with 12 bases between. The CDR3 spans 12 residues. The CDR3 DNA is TGTGCCAGTACTCCACCAGGGGATGGCTACACCTTC. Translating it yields CASTPPGDGYTF.

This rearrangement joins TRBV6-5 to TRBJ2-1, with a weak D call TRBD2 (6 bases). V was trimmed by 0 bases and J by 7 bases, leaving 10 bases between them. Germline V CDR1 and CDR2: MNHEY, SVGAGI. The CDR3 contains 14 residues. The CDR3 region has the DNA TGTGCCAGCAGTTACTCGCGGGGTAGGAATGAGCAGTTCTTC. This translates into CASSYSRGRNEQFF.

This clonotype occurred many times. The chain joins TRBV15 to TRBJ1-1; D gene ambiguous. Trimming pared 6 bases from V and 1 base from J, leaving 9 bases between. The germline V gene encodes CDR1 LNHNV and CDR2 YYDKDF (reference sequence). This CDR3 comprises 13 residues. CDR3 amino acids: CATSVGPNTEAFF. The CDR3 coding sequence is TGTGCCACCAGTGTAGGACCGAACACTGAAGCTTTCTTT.

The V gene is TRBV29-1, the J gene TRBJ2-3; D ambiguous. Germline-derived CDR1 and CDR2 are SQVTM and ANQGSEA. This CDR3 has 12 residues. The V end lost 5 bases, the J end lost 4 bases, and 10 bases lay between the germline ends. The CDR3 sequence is CSVRPWADTQYF. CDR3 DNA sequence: TGCAGCGTTAGGCCGTGGGCAGATACGCAGTATTTT.

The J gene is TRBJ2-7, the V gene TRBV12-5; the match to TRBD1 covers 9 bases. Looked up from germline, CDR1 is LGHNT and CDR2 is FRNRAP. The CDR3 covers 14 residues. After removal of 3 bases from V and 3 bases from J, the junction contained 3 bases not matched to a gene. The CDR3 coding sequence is TGTGCTAGTGGTTTTACAGGGGGCTTCTACGAGCAGTACTTC. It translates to CASGFTGGFYEQYF.

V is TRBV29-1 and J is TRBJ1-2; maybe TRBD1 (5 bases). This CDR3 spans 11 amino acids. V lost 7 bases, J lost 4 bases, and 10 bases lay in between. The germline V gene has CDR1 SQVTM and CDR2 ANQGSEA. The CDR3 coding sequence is TGCAGCGACGGGACGGCCTATGGCTACACCTTC. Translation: CSDGTAYGYTF.